The 14 T cell receptor beta chains below come from one sample, sequenced in a study of human T cells and chemical hapten exposure (dated by TCRdb to 2020 to 2022). The library was produced with RACE. Sequencer: NextSeq 500. The public reads were run again by TCRdb, first through fastp at Q25 and then through MiXCR, and only productive beta chains were kept. Rows with a matching CDR3 protein are joined into one entry that keeps the most common DNA and genes. The sample data list around 350,000 distinct CDR3 sequences, and roughly 6% of these were observed just once. The ten biggest clones cover over 7% of the sample. The time point label here, explained by the study, means: pre-sensitization, week 0. This sample's treatment or condition label indicates: therapeutic diphenylcyclopropenone sensitization with weekly scalp DPC. The sample consisted of whole blood, taken in connection with sensitization to the hapten diphenylcyclopropenone (DPC). The receptor set was obtained from a young woman with alopecia areata. Some clones in this sample may be carry-over from other donors' samples.

CDR3 sequence: CASRGTGDSPLHF. The CDR3 nucleotides are TGTGCCAGCAGGGGGACAGGGGACTCACCCCTCCACTTT. This chain uses TRBV2 with TRBJ1-6; 10 bases match TRBD1. J gave up 10 bases and V 6 bases, and 3 bases lay outside the gene matches. The CDR3 extends over 13 amino acids. Germline lookup yields CDR1 SNHLY and CDR2 FYNNEI.

There are many counts of this clonotype. V gene TRBV6-1 combines with J gene TRBJ1-5, with D maybe TRBD1 (6 bases). Germline lookup yields CDR1 MNHNS and CDR2 SASEGT. Trimming pared 9 bases from V and 3 bases from J, leaving 12 bases between. This CDR3 spans 13 amino acids. The CDR3 loop reads CASEGGHNQPQHF. The CDR3 DNA is TGTGCCAGTGAAGGGGGGCACAATCAGCCCCAGCATTTT.

The sample holds many counts of this clonotype. The chain carries TRBV20-1 and TRBJ1-2; a possible D gene is TRBD1 (5 bases). With 4 bases removed from V and 5 bases from J, the gap between germline ends came to 11 bases. The CDR3 covers 12 residues. Germline CDR1 is DFQATT and CDR2 is SNEGSKA (reference sequence). The CDR3 loop is CSAISGSYGYTF. Written as DNA, the CDR3 is TGCAGTGCTATTTCAGGGTCGTATGGCTACACCTTC.

This clonotype was picked up many times. The chain joins TRBV20-1 to TRBJ2-3; TRBD2 is a possible D gene (5 bases). CDR1 DFQATT and CDR2 SNEGSKA come from the germline V gene (reference sequence). The CDR3 sequence is 14 residues long. The V and J ends lost 1 base and 1 base respectively, with 9 bases between them. CDR3 nucleotides: TGCAGTGCTAGAGGCATCGGGGGCACAGATACGCAGTATTTT. This gives the protein CSARGIGGTDTQYF.

The rearrangement uses TRBV12-5 and TRBJ2-3; TRBD2 agrees at 15 bases. The junction had 7 bases not matched to a gene; V was cut back by 6 bases and J by 0 bases. This CDR3 is built from 18 residues. The germline V gene encodes CDR1 LGHNT and CDR2 FRNRAP. The CDR3 region has the DNA TGTGCTAGTGGAGGACGGACTAGCGGGGGGGCAAGCACAGATACGCAGTATTTT. Translated: CASGGRTSGGASTDTQYF.

This clonotype was recorded many times. The chain employs TRBV6-5 and TRBJ1-3; unclear D gene. V was cut by 2 bases and J by 0 bases, with 14 bases left in between. The CDR3 has 17 residues. Germline V gene lookup returns CDR1 MNHEY and CDR2 SVGAGI. CDR3 nucleotide sequence: TGTGCCAGCAGTTACGGGGTTCCCGAACTCTCTGGAAACACCATATATTTT. Protein product: CASSYGVPELSGNTIYF.

This clonotype came up many times. The rearrangement joins TRBV7-8 to TRBJ1-3; D unresolved. CDR1 is SGHVS, CDR2 FQNEAQ, per germline. Trimming took off 3 bases at V and 0 bases at J, with 9 bases between the two ends. The CDR3 has 15 amino acids. The CDR3 DNA is TGTGCCAGCAGCTTCTCTGGGAACTCTGGAAACACCATATATTTT. It specifies CASSFSGNSGNTIYF.

This chain links TRBV19 with TRBJ2-1; TRBD1 matches at 11 bases. From germline, CDR1 is LNHDA and CDR2 SQIVND (reference sequence). Trimming removed 6 bases from V and 7 bases from J; junction bases left unmatched: 2. This CDR3 region has 13 residues. The CDR3 DNA reads as TGTGCCAGTAGGGACAGGGGGCGTAATGAGCAGTTCTTC. It translates to CASRDRGRNEQFF. Combining the CDR3 with reference TRBV19 and TRBJ2-1 gives the whole variable domain DGGITQSPKYLFRKEGQNVTLSCEQNLNHDAMYWYRQDPGQGLRLIYYSQIVNDFQKGDIAEGYSVSREKKESFPLTVTSAQKNPTAFYLCASRDRGRNEQFFGPGTRLTVL.

This clonotype was counted a few times. The chain links TRBV5-1 to TRBJ2-3; 9 bases agree with TRBD2. Germline assignment: CDR1 SGHRS and CDR2 YFSETQ. CDR3 length equals 16 residues. V shed 0 bases and J 5 bases; nucleotides not matched to a gene: 7. CDR3 protein: CASSLAAGGLGDTQYF. CDR3 coding DNA: TGCGCCAGCAGCTTGGCAGCGGGGGGTCTAGGAGATACGCAGTATTTT.

This clonotype was seen repeatedly, ten times or more. This rearrangement joins TRBV4-2 to TRBJ2-5, with D unclear. The ends were cut back, 1 base at V and 5 bases at J, with 11 bases in the middle. Germline CDR1 and CDR2: LGHNA and YNFKEQ. The CDR3 extends over 14 amino acids. The CDR3 region is CASSQGRSVETQYF. In nucleotides, the CDR3 is TGTGCCAGCAGCCAAGGGCGGAGTGTGGAGACCCAGTACTTC.

Worth noting for this clonotype: A much bigger clone sits one base away, suggesting this may be a read error. The rearrangement uses TRBV5-1 and TRBJ2-3, with TRBD2 matching 11 bases. Germline CDR1 reads SGHRS; CDR2 reads YFSETQ. With 7 bases clipped from V and 1 base from J, the junction kept 2 bases outside the gene matches. The CDR3 has 14 amino acids. CDR3 DNA: TGCGCCAGCCAGACTAGCGGGGGCACAGATACGCAGTATTTT. The encoded protein is CASQTSGGTDTQYF.

This clonotype was observed a few times. The V call is TRBV5-1, the J call TRBJ2-1; 9 bases match TRBD2. Germline CDR1 and CDR2: SGHRS and YFSETQ. The CDR3 is 16 amino acids. The trim removed 4 bases at V and 0 bases at J, leaving 5 bases unmatched. The CDR3 DNA reads TGCGCCAGCAGCAGGAGCGGGGGGCACTCCTACAATGAGCAGTTCTTC. Its protein product is CASSRSGGHSYNEQFF.

V is TRBV19 and J is TRBJ2-3; D is possibly TRBD2 (5 bases). The CDR3 extends over 13 amino acids. Germline V CDR1 and CDR2: LNHDA, SQIVND (reference sequence). Trimming pared 4 bases from V and 5 bases from J, leaving 10 bases between. The CDR3 coding sequence is TGTGCCAGTAGTAGCCGGGAAGGAGATACGCAGTATTTT. This sequence encodes CASSSREGDTQYF. The complete variable domain, with remaining parts taken from reference TRBV19 and TRBJ2-3, reads DGGITQSPKYLFRKEGQNVTLSCEQNLNHDAMYWYRQDPGQGLRLIYYSQIVNDFQKGDIAEGYSVSREKKESFPLTVTSAQKNPTAFYLCASSSREGDTQYFGPGTRLTVL.

This chain uses TRBV12-3 or TRBV12-4 with TRBJ1-2, with a possible D match to TRBD1 (6 bases). The CDR3 runs to 16 residues. V was pared by 1 base and J by 1 base, with 13 bases between. The CDR3 loop reads CASSLVDSTLNYGYTF. Written as DNA, the CDR3 is TGTGCCAGCAGTTTAGTGGACAGCACACTTAACTATGGCTACACCTTC.